Listed below are T cell receptor beta chains from one sample, sequenced in a study of OX40 agonist ivuxolimab in advanced cancers. Using immunoSEQ multiplex PCR, the repertoire was profiled, and TCRdb retains in-frame clones only, with some absent. Among some 66,000 clones listed, around 86% were seen once. Specimen: CD4+ or CD8+ T cells sorted from blood, collected in a trial of the OX40 agonist ivuxolimab. The receptors derive from an adult with an advanced solid tumor such as melanoma, head and neck, liver or kidney cancer. Each CDR3 is given with its conserved first and last residue. The D gene is left open where the match is weak. Expanded clones get a size class; other rows say once, few or many, or leave the size out.

abundance: NA
v_gene: TRBV7-3
d_gene: NA
j_gene: TRBJ2-1
len: 13
CDR3nt: TGTGCCAGCAGCTCAGGACCGGAGGGTGAGCAGTTCTTC
CDR3aa: CASSSGPEGEQFF

abundance: NA
v_gene: TRBV19
d_gene: NA
j_gene: TRBJ1-5
len: 11
CDR3nt: TGTGCCAGTAGTAGTATTCAGCCCCAGCATTTT
CDR3aa: CASSSIQPQHF

abundance: NA
v_gene: TRBV5-6
d_gene: NA
j_gene: TRBJ2-2
len: 15
CDR3nt: TGTGCCAGCAGCTTGAGAATAGTACGTACCGGGGAGCTGTTTTTT
CDR3aa: CASSLRIVRTGELFF

abundance: NA
v_gene: TRBV30
d_gene: TRBD1
j_gene: TRBJ2-3
len: 16
CDR3nt: TGTGCCTGGAGTCGAAGGCAGGGGGTAGGAACAGATACGCAGTATTTT
CDR3aa: CAWSRRQGVGTDTQYF

abundance: few
v_gene: TRBV29-1
d_gene: NA
j_gene: TRBJ2-1
len: 15
CDR3nt: TGCAGCGTTCCTCCCCCGGGCAACTCCTACAATGAGCAGTTCTTC
CDR3aa: CSVPPPGNSYNEQFF

abundance: NA
v_gene: TRBV7-2
d_gene: TRBD1
j_gene: TRBJ1-2
len: 15
CDR3nt: TGTGCCAGCAGCCCACGGACAGGGGGCGACTATGGCTACACCTTC
CDR3aa: CASSPRTGGDYGYTF

abundance: NA
v_gene: TRBV4-2
d_gene: TRBD2
j_gene: TRBJ2-1
len: 15
CDR3nt: TGTGCCAGCAGCCGAACTAGCGGAGCGGGCAATGAGCAGTTCTTC
CDR3aa: CASSRTSGAGNEQFF

abundance: NA
v_gene: TRBV18
d_gene: TRBD1
j_gene: TRBJ1-5
len: 17
CDR3nt: TGTGCCAGCTCCCGGGACAGGGGCCTCAGTGGCAATCAGCCCCAGCATTTT
CDR3aa: CASSRDRGLSGNQPQHF

abundance: few
v_gene: TRBV7-3
d_gene: TRBD2
j_gene: TRBJ2-1
len: 17
CDR3nt: TGTGCCAGCAGCTCCTCGATGGGACTAGACTCACGTAATGAGCAGTTCTTC
CDR3aa: CASSSSMGLDSRNEQFF

abundance: NA
v_gene: TRBV11-2
d_gene: NA
j_gene: TRBJ1-5
len: 13
CDR3nt: TGTGCCAGCAGCTTCCATAGCAATCAGCCCCAGCATTTT
CDR3aa: CASSFHSNQPQHF

abundance: NA
v_gene: TRBV5-4
d_gene: TRBD2
j_gene: TRBJ2-7
len: 13
CDR3nt: TGTGCCAGCAGCTCCGGACTAGTAGGCGAGCAGTACTTC
CDR3aa: CASSSGLVGEQYF

abundance: NA
v_gene: TRBV7-2
d_gene: TRBD2
j_gene: TRBJ2-7
len: 18
CDR3nt: TGTGCCAGCAGCTTAGTATTAGCATCGGCTAGCGGGGGCTACGAGCAGTACTTC
CDR3aa: CASSLVLASASGGYEQYF

abundance: NA
v_gene: TRBV9
d_gene: TRBD2
j_gene: TRBJ2-7
len: 14
CDR3nt: TGTGCCAGCAGCGTCCGCCTAGCGGGGGGCGAGCAGTACTTC
CDR3aa: CASSVRLAGGEQYF

abundance: NA
v_gene: TRBV19
d_gene: NA
j_gene: TRBJ2-2
len: 14
CDR3nt: TGTGCCAGTAGTATAGCCACCCACACCGGGGAGCTGTTTTTT
CDR3aa: CASSIATHTGELFF

abundance: NA
v_gene: TRBV11-2
d_gene: NA
j_gene: TRBJ2-1
len: 14
CDR3nt: TGTGCCAGCAGCGGTTCCGGACCGCCCAATGAGCAGTTCTTC
CDR3aa: CASSGSGPPNEQFF